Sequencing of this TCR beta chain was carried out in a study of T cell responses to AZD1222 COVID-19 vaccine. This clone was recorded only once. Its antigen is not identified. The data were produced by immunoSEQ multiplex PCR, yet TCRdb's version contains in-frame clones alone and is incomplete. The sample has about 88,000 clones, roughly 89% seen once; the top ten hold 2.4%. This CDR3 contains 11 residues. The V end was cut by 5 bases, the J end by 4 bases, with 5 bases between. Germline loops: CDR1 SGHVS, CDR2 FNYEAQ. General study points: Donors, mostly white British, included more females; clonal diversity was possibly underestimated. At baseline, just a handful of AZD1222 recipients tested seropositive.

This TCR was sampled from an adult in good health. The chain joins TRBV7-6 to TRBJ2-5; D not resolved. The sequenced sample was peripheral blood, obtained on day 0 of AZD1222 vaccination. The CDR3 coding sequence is TGTGCCAGCAGCCCCGCAGAGACCCAGTACTTC. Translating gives CASSPAETQYF.